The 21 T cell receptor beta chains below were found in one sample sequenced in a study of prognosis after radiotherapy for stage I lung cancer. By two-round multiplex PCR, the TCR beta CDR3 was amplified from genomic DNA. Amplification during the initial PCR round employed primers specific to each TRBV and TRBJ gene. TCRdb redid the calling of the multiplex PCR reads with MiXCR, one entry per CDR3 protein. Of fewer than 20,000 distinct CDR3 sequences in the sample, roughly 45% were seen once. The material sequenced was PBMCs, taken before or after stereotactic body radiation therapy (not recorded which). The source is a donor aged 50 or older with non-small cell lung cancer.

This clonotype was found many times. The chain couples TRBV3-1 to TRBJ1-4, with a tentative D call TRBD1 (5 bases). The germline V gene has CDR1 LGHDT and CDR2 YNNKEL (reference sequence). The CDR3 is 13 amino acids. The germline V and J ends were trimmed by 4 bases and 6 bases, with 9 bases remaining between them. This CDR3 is CASSPGTDEKLFF. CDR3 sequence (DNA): TGTGCCAGCAGCCCAGGGACGGATGAAAAACTGTTTTTT.

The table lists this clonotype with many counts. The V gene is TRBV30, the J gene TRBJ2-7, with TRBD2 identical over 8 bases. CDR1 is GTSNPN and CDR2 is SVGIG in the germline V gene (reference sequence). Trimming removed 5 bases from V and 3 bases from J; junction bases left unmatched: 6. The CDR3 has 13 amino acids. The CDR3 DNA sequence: TGTGCCTGGGCCGCGGGGGGCCACTACGAGCAGTACTTC. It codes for CAWAAGGHYEQYF.

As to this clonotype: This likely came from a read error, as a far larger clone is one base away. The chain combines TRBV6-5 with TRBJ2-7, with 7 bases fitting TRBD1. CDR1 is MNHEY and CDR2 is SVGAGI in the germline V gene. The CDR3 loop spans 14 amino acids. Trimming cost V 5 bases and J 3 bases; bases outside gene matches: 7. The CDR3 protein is CASSKTGPDYEQYF. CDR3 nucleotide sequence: TGTGCCAGCAGTAAGACAGGGCCGGACTACGAGCAGTACTTC.

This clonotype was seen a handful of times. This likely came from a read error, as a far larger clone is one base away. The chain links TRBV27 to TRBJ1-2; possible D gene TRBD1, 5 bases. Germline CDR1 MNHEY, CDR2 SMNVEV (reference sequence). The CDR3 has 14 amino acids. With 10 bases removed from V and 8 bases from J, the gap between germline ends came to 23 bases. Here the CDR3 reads CATSRYRAGPGYTF. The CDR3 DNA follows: TGTGCCACCAGCAGATATCGAGCAGGGCCCGGCTACACCTTC.

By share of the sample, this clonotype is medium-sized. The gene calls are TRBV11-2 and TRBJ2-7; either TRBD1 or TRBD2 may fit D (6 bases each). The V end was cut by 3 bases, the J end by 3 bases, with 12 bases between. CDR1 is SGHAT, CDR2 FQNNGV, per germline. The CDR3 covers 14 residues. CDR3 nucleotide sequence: TGTGCCAGCAGCTTTTCGGGGGCCAACTACGAGCAGTACTTC. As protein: CASSFSGANYEQYF.

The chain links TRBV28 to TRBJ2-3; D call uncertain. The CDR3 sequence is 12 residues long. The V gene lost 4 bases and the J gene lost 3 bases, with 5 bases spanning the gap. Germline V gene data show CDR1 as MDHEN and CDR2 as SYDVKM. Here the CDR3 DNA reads TGTGCCAGCAGTTCAACGACAGATACGCAGTATTTT. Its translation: CASSSTTDTQYF.

CDR3 bases: TGTGCCAGCCTGGATTCGAACACCGGGGAGCTGTTTTTT. This sequence encodes CASLDSNTGELFF. The chain couples TRBV6-1 to TRBJ2-2; D is unresolved. Germline V CDR1 and CDR2: MNHNS, SASEGT. CDR3 length: 13 residues. V was cut by 8 bases and J by 0 bases, with 7 bases left in between.

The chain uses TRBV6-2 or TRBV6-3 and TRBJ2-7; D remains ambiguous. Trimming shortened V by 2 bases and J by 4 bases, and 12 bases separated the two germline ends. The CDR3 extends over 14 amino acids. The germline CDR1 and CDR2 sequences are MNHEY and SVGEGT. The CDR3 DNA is TGTGCCAGCAGTTACGGGCAGAATATATACGAGCAGTACTTC. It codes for CASSYGQNIYEQYF.

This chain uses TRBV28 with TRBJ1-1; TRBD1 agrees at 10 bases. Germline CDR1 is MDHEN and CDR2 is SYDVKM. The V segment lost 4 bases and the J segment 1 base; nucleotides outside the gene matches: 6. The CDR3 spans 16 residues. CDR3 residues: CASSSGTGVKNTEAFF. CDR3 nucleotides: TGTGCCAGCAGTTCCGGGACAGGGGTCAAGAACACTGAAGCTTTCTTT.

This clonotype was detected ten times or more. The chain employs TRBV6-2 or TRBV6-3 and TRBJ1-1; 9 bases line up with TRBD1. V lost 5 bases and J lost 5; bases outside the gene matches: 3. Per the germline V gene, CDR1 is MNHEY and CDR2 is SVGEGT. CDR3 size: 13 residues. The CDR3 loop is CASSNDRGTEAFF. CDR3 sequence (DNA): TGTGCCAGCAGTAACGACAGGGGGACTGAAGCTTTCTTT.

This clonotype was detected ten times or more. This CDR3 reads CASQTQGFSNEQFF. The DNA of the CDR3 is TGCGCCAGCCAGACACAGGGTTTTAGCAATGAGCAGTTCTTC. The rearrangement uses TRBV5-1 and TRBJ2-1; D may be TRBD1 (6 bases). The CDR3 totals 14 residues. V lost 7 bases and J lost 6, with 17 bases in between. Germline CDR1 is SGHRS and CDR2 is YFSETQ. Supplemented by reference TRBV5-1 and TRBJ2-1, the full variable domain reads KAGVTQTPRYLIKTRGQQVTLSCSPISGHRSVSWYQQTPGQGLQFLFEYFSETQRNKGNFPGRFSGRQFSNSRSEMNVSTLELGDSALYLCASQTQGFSNEQFFGPGTRLTVL.

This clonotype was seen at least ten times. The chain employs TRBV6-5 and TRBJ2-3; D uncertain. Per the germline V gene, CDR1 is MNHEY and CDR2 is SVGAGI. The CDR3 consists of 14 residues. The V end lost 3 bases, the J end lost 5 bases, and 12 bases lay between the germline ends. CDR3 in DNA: TGTGCCAGCAGTTATGGTGGGTCGGGAGATACGCAGTATTTT. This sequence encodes CASSYGGSGDTQYF.

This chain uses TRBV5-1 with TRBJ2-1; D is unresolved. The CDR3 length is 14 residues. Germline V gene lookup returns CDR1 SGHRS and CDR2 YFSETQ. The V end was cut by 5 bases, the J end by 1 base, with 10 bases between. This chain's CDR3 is CASRDEESYNEQFF. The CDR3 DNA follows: TGCGCCAGCAGAGACGAGGAGTCCTACAATGAGCAGTTCTTC.

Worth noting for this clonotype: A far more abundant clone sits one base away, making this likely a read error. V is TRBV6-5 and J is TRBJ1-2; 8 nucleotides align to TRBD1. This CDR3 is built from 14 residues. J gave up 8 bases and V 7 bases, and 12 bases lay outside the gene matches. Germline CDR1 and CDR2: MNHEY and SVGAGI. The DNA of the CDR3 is TGTGCCAGCATCCGAGACAGGGGTATGCGGGGCTACACCTTC. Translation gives CASIRDRGMRGYTF.

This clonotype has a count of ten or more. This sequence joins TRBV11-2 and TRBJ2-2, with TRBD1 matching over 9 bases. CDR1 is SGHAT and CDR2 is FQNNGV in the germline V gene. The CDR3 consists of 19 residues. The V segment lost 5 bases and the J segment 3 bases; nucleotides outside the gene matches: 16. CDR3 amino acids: CASSQSIYRGRAYTGELFF. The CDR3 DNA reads TGTGCCAGCAGCCAATCGATCTACAGGGGGCGGGCTTACACCGGGGAGCTGTTTTTT.

The CDR3 DNA reads TGTGCCAGCAGTGATGGCAGGGGGCGGGAGCAGTACTTC. It is translated as CASSDGRGREQYF. This rearrangement joins TRBV6-1 to TRBJ2-7; 8 nucleotides match TRBD1. The CDR3 has 13 residues. From germline, CDR1 is MNHNS and CDR2 SASEGT. V gave up 3 bases and J gave up 7 bases; unmatched junction bases: 5.

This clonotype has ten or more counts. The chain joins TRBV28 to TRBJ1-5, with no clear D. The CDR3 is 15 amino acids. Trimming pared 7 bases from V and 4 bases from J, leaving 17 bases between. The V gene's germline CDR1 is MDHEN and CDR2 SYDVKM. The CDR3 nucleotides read TGTGCCAGCACTCCTTCGCCAGTGGGGAATCAGCCCCAGCATTTT. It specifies CASTPSPVGNQPQHF. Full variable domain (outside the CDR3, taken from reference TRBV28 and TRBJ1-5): DVKVTQSSRYLVKRTGEKVFLECVQDMDHENMFWYRQDPGLGLRLIYFSYDVKMKEKGDIPEGYSVSREKKERFSLILESASTNQTSMYLCASTPSPVGNQPQHFGDGTRLSIL.

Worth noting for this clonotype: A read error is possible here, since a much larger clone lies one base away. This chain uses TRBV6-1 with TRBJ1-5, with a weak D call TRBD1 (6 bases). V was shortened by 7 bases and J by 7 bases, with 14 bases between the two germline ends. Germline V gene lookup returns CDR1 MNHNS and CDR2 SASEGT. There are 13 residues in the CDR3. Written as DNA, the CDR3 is TGTGCCAGCATCCCGGACAGAGGGCAGCCCCAGCATTTT. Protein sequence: CASIPDRGQPQHF.

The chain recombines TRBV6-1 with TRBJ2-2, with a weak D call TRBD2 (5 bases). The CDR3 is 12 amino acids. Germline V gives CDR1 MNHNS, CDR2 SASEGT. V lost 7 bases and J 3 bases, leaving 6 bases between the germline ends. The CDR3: CASTGDTGELFF. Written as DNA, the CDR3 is TGTGCCAGCACCGGGGACACCGGGGAGCTGTTTTTT.

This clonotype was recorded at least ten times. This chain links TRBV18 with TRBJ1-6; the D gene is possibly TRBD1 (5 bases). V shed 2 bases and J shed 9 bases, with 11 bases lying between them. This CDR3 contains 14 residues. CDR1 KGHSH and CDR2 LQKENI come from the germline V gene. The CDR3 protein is CASSPETVISPLHF. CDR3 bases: TGTGCCAGCTCACCAGAGACAGTCATTTCACCCCTCCACTTT.

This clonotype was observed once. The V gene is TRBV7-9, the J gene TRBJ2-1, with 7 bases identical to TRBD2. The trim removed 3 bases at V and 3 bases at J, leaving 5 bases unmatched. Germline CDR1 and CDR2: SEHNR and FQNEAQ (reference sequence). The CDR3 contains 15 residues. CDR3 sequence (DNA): TGTGCCAGCAGCTTGGGGACTACCCACTACAATGAGCAGTTCTTC. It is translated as CASSLGTTHYNEQFF.